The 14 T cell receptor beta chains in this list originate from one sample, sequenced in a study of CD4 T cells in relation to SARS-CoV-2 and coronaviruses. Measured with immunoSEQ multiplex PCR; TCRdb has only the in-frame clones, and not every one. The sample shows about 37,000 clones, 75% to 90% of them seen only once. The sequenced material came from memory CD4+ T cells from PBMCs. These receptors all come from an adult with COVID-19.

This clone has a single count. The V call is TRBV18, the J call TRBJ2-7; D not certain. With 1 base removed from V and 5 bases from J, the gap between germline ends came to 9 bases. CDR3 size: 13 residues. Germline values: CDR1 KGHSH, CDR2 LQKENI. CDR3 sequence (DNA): TGTGCCAGCTCACCACAGGGTTTCGACGAGCAGTACTTC. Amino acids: CASSPQGFDEQYF.

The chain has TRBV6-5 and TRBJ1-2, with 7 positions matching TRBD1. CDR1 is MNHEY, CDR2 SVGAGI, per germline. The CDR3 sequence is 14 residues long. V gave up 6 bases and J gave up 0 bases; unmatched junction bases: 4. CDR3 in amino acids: CASRGQRANYGYTF. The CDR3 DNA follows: TGTGCCAGCAGGGGACAGAGGGCTAACTATGGCTACACCTTC.

The CDR3 nucleotides are TGTGCCAGCAGCTCCGGGACAAATAGGAATAGCAATCAGCCCCAGCATTTT. Its protein is CASSSGTNRNSNQPQHF. The chain links TRBV5-6 to TRBJ1-5, with a possible D match to TRBD1 (6 bases). Germline assignment: CDR1 SGHDT and CDR2 YYEEEE. The CDR3 extends over 17 amino acids. V was clipped by 3 bases and J by 0 bases, with 16 bases between them.

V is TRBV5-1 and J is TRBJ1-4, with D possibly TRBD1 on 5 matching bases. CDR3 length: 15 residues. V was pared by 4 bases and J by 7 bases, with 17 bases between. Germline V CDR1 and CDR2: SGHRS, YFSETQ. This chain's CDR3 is CASSGPAGRGEKLFF. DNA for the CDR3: TGCGCCAGCAGCGGGCCCGCAGGAAGGGGTGAAAAACTGTTTTTT.

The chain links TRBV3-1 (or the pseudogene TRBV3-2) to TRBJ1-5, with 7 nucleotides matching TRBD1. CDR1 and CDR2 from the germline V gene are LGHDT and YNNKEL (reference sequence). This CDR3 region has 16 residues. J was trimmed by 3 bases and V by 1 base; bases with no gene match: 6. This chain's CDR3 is CASSQGTGYLNQPQHF. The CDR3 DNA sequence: TGTGCCAGCAGCCAAGGGACAGGCTACCTCAATCAGCCCCAGCATTTT.

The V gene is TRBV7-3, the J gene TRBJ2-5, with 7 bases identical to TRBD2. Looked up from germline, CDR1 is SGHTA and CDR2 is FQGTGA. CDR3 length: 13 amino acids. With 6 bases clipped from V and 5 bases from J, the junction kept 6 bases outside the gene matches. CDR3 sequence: CASSQGGSETQYF. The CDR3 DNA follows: TGTGCCAGCAGTCAGGGCGGGAGTGAGACCCAGTACTTC.

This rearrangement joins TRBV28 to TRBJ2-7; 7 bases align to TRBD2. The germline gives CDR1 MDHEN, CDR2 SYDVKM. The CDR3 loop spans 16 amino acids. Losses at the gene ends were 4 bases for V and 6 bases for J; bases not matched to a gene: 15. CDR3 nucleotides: TGTGCCAGCAGTTCCCTCGGAGGGAGGGGAGAGGGCGAGCAGTACTTC. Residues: CASSSLGGRGEGEQYF.

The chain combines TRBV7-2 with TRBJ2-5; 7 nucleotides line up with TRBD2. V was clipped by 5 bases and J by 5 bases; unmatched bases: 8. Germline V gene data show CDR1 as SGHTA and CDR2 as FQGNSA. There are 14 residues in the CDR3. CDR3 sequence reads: CASSIRGGRETQYF. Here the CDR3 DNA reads TGTGCCAGCAGCATTAGGGGAGGGCGGGAGACCCAGTACTTC. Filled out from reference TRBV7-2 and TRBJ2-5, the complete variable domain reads GAGVSQSPSNKVTEKGKDVELRCDPISGHTALYWYRQSLGQGLEFLIYFQGNSAPDKSGLPSDRFSAERTGGSVSTLTIQRTQQEDSAVYLCASSIRGGRETQYFGPGTRLLVL.

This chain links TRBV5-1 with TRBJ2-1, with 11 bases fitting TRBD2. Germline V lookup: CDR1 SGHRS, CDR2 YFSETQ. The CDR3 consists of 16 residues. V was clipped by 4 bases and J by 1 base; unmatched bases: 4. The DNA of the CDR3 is TGCGCCAGCAGCCCTAGCGGGAGGAAGTCCTACAATGAGCAGTTCTTC. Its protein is CASSPSGRKSYNEQFF.

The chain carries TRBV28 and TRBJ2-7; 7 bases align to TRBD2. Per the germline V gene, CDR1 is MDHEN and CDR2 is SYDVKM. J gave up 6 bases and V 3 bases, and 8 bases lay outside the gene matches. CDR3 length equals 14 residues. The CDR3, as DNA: TGTGCCAGCAGTTTTGGGGGGGTCTTGGCCGAGCAGTACTTC. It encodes CASSFGGVLAEQYF.

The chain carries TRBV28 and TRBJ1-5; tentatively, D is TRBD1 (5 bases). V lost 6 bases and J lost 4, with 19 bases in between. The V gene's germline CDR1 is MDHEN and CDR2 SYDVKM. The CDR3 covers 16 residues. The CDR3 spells CASSLIKTGRNQPQHF. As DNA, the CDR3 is TGTGCCAGCAGCCTAATCAAGACGGGACGGAATCAGCCCCAGCATTTT.

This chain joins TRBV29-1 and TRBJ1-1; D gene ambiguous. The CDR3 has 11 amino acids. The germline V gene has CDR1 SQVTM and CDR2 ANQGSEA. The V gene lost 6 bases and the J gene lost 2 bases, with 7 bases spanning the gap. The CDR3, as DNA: TGCAGCGTCGCTAGTAACACTGAAGCTTTCTTT. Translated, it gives CSVASNTEAFF.

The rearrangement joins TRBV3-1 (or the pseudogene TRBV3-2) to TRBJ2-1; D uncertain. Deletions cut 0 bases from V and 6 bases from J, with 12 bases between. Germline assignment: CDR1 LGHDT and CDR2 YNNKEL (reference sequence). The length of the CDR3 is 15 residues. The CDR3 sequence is CASSQDSSWFNEQFF. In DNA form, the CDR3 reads TGTGCCAGCAGCCAAGATTCTAGTTGGTTCAATGAGCAGTTCTTC.

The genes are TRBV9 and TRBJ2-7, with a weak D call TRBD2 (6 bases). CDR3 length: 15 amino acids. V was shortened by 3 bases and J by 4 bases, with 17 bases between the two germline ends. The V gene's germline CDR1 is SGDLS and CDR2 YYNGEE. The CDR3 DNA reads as TGTGCCAGCAGCGCCGCCTCCGGGAGTACGTACGAGCAGTACTTC. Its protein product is CASSAASGSTYEQYF.